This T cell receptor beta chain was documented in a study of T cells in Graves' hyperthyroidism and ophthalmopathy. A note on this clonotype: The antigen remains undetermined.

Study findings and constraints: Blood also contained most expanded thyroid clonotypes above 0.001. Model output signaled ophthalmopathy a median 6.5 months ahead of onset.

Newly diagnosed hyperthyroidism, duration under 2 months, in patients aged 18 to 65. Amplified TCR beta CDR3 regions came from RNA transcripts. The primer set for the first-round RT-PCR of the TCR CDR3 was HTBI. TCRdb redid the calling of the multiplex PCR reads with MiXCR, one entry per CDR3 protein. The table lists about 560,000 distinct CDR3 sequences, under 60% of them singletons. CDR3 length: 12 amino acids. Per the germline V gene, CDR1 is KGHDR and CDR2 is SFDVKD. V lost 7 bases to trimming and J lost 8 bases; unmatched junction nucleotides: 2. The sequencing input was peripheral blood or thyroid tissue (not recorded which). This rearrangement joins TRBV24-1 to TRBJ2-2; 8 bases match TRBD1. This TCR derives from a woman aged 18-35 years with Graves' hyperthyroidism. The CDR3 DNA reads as TGTGCCACCAGGACAGGGGCTGGGGAGCTGTTTTTT. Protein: CATRTGAGELFF.